These 12 T cell receptor beta chains were sequenced from one sample in a study of T cell repertoires in cytomegalovirus infection. The antigens of these receptors remain unknown. TCRdb reanalysed the reads using MiXCR and keeps one entry per CDR3 protein. The sample consists of roughly 990,000 distinct CDR3 sequences, under 40% of them appearing once. The sequencing used cultured CD8+ T cells from PBMCs, collected from culture after CMV antigen stimulation. The receptors come from a human donor in good health (CMV status not recorded). Some clones in this sample may be carry-over from other donors' samples.

The J gene is TRBJ2-3, the V gene TRBV19; TRBD2 aligns across 10 bases. V was clipped by 8 bases and J by 6 bases; unmatched bases: 11. CDR1 is LNHDA, CDR2 SQIVND, per germline (reference sequence). There are 15 residues in the CDR3. The CDR3 here is CASAVAGGPVDTQYF. DNA of the CDR3: TGTGCCAGTGCCGTAGCGGGGGGCCCCGTGGATACGCAGTATTTT. The full variable domain, rest sourced from reference TRBV19 and TRBJ2-3, is DGGITQSPKYLFRKEGQNVTLSCEQNLNHDAMYWYRQDPGQGLRLIYYSQIVNDFQKGDIAEGYSVSREKKESFPLTVTSAQKNPTAFYLCASAVAGGPVDTQYFGPGTRLTVL.

The table lists this clonotype with a few counts. V usage is TRBV25-1 and J usage is TRBJ1-2; no clear D. Trimming cost V 6 bases and J 4 bases, with 12 bases left between them. The CDR3 sequence is 13 residues long. Germline CDR1 reads MGHDK; CDR2 reads SYGVNS. The CDR3 loop reads CASRGNRLYGYTF. The CDR3 DNA reads as TGTGCCAGCAGGGGTAACCGTCTCTATGGCTACACCTTC.

In its sample, this clonotype was seen a few times. J is TRBJ2-5 and V is TRBV15; TRBD1 matches 10 bases. V shed 6 bases and J 0 bases; nucleotides not matched to a gene: 7. From germline, CDR1 is LNHNV and CDR2 YYDKDF (reference sequence). This CDR3 is 16 amino acids long. The CDR3 sequence: CATSPGTGVYQETQYF. CDR3 in DNA: TGTGCCACCAGTCCGGGGACAGGGGTTTACCAAGAGACCCAGTACTTC.

This clonotype appeared a few times. V usage is TRBV15 and J usage is TRBJ2-7, with TRBD1 matching 8 bases. This CDR3 has 15 residues. Germline V gene sequence: CDR1 LNHNV, CDR2 YYDKDF (reference sequence). The junction had 5 bases not matched to a gene; V was cut back by 2 bases and J by 2 bases. CDR3 protein: CATSRSDRVTYEQYF. In DNA form, the CDR3 reads TGTGCCACCAGCAGATCGGACAGGGTTACCTACGAGCAGTACTTC. The full variable domain, rest sourced from reference TRBV15 and TRBJ2-7, is DAMVIQNPRYQVTQFGKPVTLSCSQTLNHNVMYWYQQKSSQAPKLLFHYYDKDFNNEADTPDNFQSRRPNTSFCFLDIRSPGLGDTAMYLCATSRSDRVTYEQYFGPGTRLTVT.

The rearrangement links TRBV6-1 to TRBJ2-6; D unresolved. Germline values: CDR1 MNHNS, CDR2 SASEGT. The CDR3 extends over 17 amino acids. V dropped 4 bases and J dropped 3 bases, with 16 bases sitting between them. Written as DNA, the CDR3 is TGTGCCAGCAGTGTAGCCCTTCCGGTCGGTGGGGCCAACGTCCTGACTTTC. Amino acid sequence: CASSVALPVGGANVLTF.

This chain joins TRBV19 and TRBJ2-1; tentatively, D is TRBD2 (5 bases). V dropped 10 bases and J dropped 9 bases, with 31 bases sitting between them. Germline assignment: CDR1 LNHDA and CDR2 SQIVND (reference sequence). The CDR3 consists of 17 residues. The CDR3 sequence: CATQRRAAELLEGEQFF. Written as DNA, the CDR3 is TGTGCCACCCAACGGCGGGCGGCGGAACTCCTAGAGGGTGAGCAGTTCTTC.

There are a few counts of this clonotype. The chain uses TRBV28 and TRBJ2-3; D gene unclear. The CDR3 totals 19 residues. Trimming removed 1 base from V and 0 bases from J, with 20 bases in between. The germline V gene encodes CDR1 MDHEN and CDR2 SYDVKM. The CDR3 region is CASSLSRYKVLSSTDTQYF. Here the CDR3 DNA reads TGTGCCAGCAGTTTATCACGGTATAAAGTCTTATCTAGCACAGATACGCAGTATTTT.

This clonotype was observed a few times. The V and J genes are TRBV19 and TRBJ1-1; TRBD1 agrees at 8 bases. From germline, CDR1 is LNHDA and CDR2 SQIVND (reference sequence). The CDR3 covers 17 residues. V shed 9 bases and J 3 bases; nucleotides not matched to a gene: 18. CDR3 DNA sequence: TGTGCCAGCCAGTGGGGGCAGGGGGCTGGCTTGGACACTGAAGCTTTCTTT. Encoded protein: CASQWGQGAGLDTEAFF.

Only a few counts were recorded for this clonotype. V gene TRBV7-3 combines with J gene TRBJ2-1, with 10 bases matching TRBD1. The junction had 2 bases not matched to a gene; V was cut back by 2 bases and J by 1 base. Germline values: CDR1 SGHTA, CDR2 FQGTGA. The CDR3 is 16 amino acids. The CDR3 here is CASSLGQGVSYNEQFF. CDR3 nucleotide sequence: TGTGCCAGCAGCTTAGGACAGGGGGTGTCCTACAATGAGCAGTTCTTC.

This chain joins TRBV11-3 and TRBJ2-1; 11 bases fit TRBD2. The germline gives CDR1 SGHNT, CDR2 YENEEA. The CDR3 has 16 amino acids. V dropped 4 bases and J dropped 7; count of bases not matched to a gene: 9. The CDR3 loop is CASSSYSGGAGNEQFF. The CDR3 bases are TGTGCCAGCAGCTCCTATAGCGGGGGGGCGGGTAATGAGCAGTTCTTC.

This clonotype showed up just a few times. V gene TRBV7-6 combines with J gene TRBJ1-2, with D uncertain. This CDR3 has 14 residues. CDR1 is SGHVS and CDR2 is FNYEAQ in the germline V gene. The V gene lost 1 base and the J gene lost 8 bases, with 14 bases spanning the gap. The CDR3 spells CASSLGDAPSGYTF. CDR3 nucleotides: TGTGCCAGCAGCTTAGGAGACGCCCCCAGCGGCTACACCTTC. Filled out from reference TRBV7-6 and TRBJ1-2, the complete variable domain reads GAGVSQSPRYKVTKRGQDVALRCDPISGHVSLYWYRQALGQGPEFLTYFNYEAQQDKSGLPNDRFSAERPEGSISTLTIQRTEQRDSAMYRCASSLGDAPSGYTFGSGTRLTVV.

This clonotype was found a few times. Germline and junction disagree at one end, which may indicate a read error. The rearrangement uses TRBV28 and TRBJ1-1; D may be TRBD1 (6 bases). The CDR3 extends over 14 amino acids. Germline values: CDR1 MDHEN, CDR2 SYDVKM. CDR3 in amino acids: CASRPDRGLRLIVF. The CDR3 DNA sequence: TGTGCCAGCAGGCCGGACAGAGGGCTACGATTGATAGTCTTT.